Detailed here is one T cell receptor (beta chain). The antigen remains undetermined. The sample is drawn from a study of early T cells in non-severe SARS-CoV-2 infection. Study information: Sequencing of bulk RNA from unsorted whole blood was done, without chain pairing. General study findings and limits: Using VDJdb, the matching emphasized anti-spike CD8 responses while missing private and CD4 specificities.

There are 14 residues in the CDR3. Germline V lookup: CDR1 SEHNR, CDR2 FQNEAQ (reference sequence). The ends lost 4 bases at V and 1 base at J; junction bases unmatched: 2. The library protocol tagged individual cDNA molecules with unique molecular identifiers. TCRdb reanalysed the 5' RACE reads using MiXCR and keeps one entry per CDR3 protein. The sample carries roughly 41,000 distinct CDR3 sequences, 5% to 6.5% recorded once. This rearrangement joins TRBV7-9 to TRBJ2-3, with TRBD1 matching over 7 bases. Sequencing was carried out using whole blood. The receptor was isolated from an adult who was a healthcare worker with PCR-confirmed SARS-CoV-2 infection or an uninfected control (not recorded which). The CDR3 protein is CASSSGTGTDTQYF. CDR3 coding DNA: TGTGCCAGCAGCTCCGGGACAGGCACAGATACGCAGTATTTT.